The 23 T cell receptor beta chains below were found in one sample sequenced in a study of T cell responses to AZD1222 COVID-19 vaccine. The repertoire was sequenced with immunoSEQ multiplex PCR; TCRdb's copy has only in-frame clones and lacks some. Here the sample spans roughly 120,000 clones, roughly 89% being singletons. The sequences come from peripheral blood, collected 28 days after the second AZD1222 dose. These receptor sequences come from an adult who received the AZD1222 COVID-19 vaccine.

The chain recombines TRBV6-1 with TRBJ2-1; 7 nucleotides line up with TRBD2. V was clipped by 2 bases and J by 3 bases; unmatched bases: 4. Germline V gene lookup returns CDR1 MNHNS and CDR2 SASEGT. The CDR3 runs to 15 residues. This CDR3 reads CASSELRELYNEQFF. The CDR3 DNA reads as TGTGCCAGCAGTGAATTGCGGGAGCTCTACAATGAGCAGTTCTTC.

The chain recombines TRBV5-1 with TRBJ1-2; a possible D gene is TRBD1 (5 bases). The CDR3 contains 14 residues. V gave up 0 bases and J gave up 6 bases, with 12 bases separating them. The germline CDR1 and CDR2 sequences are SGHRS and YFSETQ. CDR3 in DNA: TGCGCCAGCAGCTTGGAAGGGACGAATCATGGCTACACCTTC. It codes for CASSLEGTNHGYTF.

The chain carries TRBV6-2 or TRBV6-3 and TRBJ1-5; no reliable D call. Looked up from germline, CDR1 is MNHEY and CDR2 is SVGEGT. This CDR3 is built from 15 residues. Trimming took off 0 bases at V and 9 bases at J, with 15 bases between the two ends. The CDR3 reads CASSYSSGTLGPQHF. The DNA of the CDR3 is TGTGCCAGCAGTTACTCTTCGGGCACCCTGGGGCCCCAGCATTTT.

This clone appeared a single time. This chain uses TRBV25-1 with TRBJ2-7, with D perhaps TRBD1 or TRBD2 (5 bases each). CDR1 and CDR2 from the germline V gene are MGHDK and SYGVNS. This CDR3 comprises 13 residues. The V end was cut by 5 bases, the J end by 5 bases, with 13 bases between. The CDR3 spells CASSRIGTHEQYF. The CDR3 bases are TGTGCCAGCAGTCGGATAGGGACCCACGAGCAGTACTTC.

The CDR3 here is CSVERHNYGYTF. The CDR3 bases are TGCAGCGTAGAAAGACATAACTATGGCTACACCTTC. This chain links TRBV29-1 with TRBJ1-2; D not resolved. Germline V gene data show CDR1 as SQVTM and CDR2 as ANQGSEA. V gave up 6 bases and J gave up 1 base, with 9 bases separating them. The CDR3 has 12 residues. Filled out from reference TRBV29-1 and TRBJ1-2, the complete variable domain reads SAVISQKPSRDICQRGTSLTIQCQVDSQVTMMFWYRQQPGQSLTLIATANQGSEATYESGFVIDKFPISRPNLTFSTLTVSNMSPEDSSIYLCSVERHNYGYTFGSGTRLTVV.

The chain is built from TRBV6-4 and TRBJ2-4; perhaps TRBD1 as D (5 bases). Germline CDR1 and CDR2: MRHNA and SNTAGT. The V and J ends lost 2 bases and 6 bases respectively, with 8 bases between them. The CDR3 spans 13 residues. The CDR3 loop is CASSDQGGNIQYF. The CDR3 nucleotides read TGTGCCAGCAGTGACCAGGGCGGAAACATTCAGTACTTC.

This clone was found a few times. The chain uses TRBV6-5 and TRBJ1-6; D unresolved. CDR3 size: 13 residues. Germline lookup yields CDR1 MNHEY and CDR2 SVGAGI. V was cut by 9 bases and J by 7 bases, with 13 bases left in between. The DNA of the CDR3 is TGTGCCAGTCGCGTCACAGTAAATTCACCCCTCCACTTT. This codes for CASRVTVNSPLHF.

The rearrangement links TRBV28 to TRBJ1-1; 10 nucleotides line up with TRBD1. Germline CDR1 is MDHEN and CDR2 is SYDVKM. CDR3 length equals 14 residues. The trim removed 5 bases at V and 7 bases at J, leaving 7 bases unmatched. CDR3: CASSRTGGRFEAFF. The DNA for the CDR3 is TGTGCCAGCAGTCGGACAGGGGGAAGGTTTGAAGCTTTCTTT. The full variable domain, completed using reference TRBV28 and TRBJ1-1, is DVKVTQSSRYLVKRTGEKVFLECVQDMDHENMFWYRQDPGLGLRLIYFSYDVKMKEKGDIPEGYSVSREKKERFSLILESASTNQTSMYLCASSRTGGRFEAFFGQGTRLTVV.

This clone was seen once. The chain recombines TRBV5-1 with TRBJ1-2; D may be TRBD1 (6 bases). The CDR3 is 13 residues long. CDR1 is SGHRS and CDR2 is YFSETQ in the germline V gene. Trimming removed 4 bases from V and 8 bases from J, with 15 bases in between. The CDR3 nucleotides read TGCGCCAGCAGCGGGGACGTGGGGGCCGGCTACACCTTC. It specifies CASSGDVGAGYTF.

The CDR3 region has the DNA TGTGCCAGCAGCCCCGCAGGCACTGGGGGAAATGAAAAACTGTTTTTT. Translated: CASSPAGTGGNEKLFF. The V call is TRBV3-1 (or the pseudogene TRBV3-2), the J call TRBJ1-4, with D tentatively TRBD1 (5 bases). The germline CDR1 and CDR2 sequences are LGHDT and YNNKEL (reference sequence). CDR3 length: 16 amino acids. Trimming removed 4 bases at V and 5 bases at J, with 17 bases between.

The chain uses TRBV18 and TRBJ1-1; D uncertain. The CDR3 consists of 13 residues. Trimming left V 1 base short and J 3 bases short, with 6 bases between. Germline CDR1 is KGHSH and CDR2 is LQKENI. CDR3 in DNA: TGTGCCAGCTCACCACTGCAGTACACTGAAGCTTTCTTT. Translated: CASSPLQYTEAFF.

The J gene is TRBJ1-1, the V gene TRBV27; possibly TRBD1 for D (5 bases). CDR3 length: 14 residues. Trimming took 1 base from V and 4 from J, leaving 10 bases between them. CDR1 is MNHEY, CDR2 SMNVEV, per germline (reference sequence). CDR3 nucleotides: TGTGCCAGCAGTTTATTGGCAGGGACCACTGAAGCTTTCTTT. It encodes CASSLLAGTTEAFF.

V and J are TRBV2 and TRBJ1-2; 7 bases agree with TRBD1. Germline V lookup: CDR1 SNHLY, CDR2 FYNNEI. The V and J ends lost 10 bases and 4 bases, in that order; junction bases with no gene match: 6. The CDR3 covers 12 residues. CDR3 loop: CATSDRSYGYTF. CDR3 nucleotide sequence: TGTGCCACCTCGGACAGGAGCTATGGCTACACCTTC.

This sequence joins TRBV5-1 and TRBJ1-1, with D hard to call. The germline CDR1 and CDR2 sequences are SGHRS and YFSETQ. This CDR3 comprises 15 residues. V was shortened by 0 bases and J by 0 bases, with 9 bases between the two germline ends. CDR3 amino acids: CASSLEVTVNTEAFF. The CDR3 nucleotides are TGCGCCAGCAGCTTGGAAGTCACGGTGAACACTGAAGCTTTCTTT. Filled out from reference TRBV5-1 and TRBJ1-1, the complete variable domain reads KAGVTQTPRYLIKTRGQQVTLSCSPISGHRSVSWYQQTPGQGLQFLFEYFSETQRNKGNFPGRFSGRQFSNSRSEMNVSTLELGDSALYLCASSLEVTVNTEAFFGQGTRLTVV.

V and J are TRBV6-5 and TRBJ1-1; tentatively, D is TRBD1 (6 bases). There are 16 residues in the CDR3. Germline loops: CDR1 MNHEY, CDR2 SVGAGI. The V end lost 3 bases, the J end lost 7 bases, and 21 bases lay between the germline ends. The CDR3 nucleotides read TGTGCCAGCAGTTATTCCGGGACACTTGAACGTGGTGAAGCTTTCTTT. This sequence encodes CASSYSGTLERGEAFF.

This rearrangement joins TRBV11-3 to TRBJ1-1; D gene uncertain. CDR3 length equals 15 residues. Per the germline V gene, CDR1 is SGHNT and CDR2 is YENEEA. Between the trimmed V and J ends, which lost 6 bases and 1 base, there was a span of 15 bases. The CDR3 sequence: CASRPGGLQNTEAFF. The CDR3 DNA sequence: TGTGCCAGCAGACCAGGCGGGCTTCAGAACACTGAAGCTTTCTTT.

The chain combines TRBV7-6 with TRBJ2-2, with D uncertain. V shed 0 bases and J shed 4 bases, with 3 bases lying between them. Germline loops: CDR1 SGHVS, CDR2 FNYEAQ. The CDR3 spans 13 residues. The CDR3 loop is CASSLAGTGELFF. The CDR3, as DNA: TGTGCCAGCAGCTTAGCCGGCACCGGGGAGCTGTTTTTT.

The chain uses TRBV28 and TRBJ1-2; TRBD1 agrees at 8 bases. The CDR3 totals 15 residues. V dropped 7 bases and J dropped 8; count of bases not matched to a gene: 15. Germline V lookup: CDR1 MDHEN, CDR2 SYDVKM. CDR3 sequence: CASTLARQGAGGYTF. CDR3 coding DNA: TGTGCCAGCACCCTCGCTAGGCAGGGGGCTGGAGGCTACACCTTC.

CDR3 in DNA: TGTGCCAGCAGCTTAGGCTGGCAGACCTACGAGCAGTACTTC. This encodes CASSLGWQTYEQYF. The chain joins TRBV11-2 to TRBJ2-7; D unclear. Germline lookup yields CDR1 SGHAT and CDR2 FQNNGV. The CDR3 contains 14 residues. Trimming shortened V by 1 base and J by 2 bases, and 9 bases separated the two germline ends.

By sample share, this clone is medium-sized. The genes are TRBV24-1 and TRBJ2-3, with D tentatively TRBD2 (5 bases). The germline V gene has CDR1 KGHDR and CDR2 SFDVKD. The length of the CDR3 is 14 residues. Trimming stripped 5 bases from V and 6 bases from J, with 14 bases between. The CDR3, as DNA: TGTGCCACCAGTGGGAAGGAGGTATTCGATACGCAGTATTTT. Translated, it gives CATSGKEVFDTQYF.

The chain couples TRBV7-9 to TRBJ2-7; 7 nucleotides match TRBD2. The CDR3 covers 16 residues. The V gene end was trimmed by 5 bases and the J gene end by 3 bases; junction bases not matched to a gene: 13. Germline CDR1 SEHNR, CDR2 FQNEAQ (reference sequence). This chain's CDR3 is CASSRGRGSTSYEQYF. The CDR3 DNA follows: TGTGCCAGCAGCCGAGGGAGGGGTAGTACAAGCTACGAGCAGTACTTC.

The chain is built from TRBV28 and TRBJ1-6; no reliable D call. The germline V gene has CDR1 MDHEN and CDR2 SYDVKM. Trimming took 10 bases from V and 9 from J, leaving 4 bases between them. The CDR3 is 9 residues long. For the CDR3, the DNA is TGTGCCATTGGTTCACCCCTCCACTTT. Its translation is CAIGSPLHF.

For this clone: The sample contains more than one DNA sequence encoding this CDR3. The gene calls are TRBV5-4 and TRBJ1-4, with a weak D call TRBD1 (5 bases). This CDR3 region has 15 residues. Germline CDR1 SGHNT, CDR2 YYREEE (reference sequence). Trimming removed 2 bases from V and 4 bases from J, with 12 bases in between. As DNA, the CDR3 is TGTGCCAGCAGCTTATTGGGGCAGGGTAATGAAAAACTGTTTTTT. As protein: CASSLLGQGNEKLFF.